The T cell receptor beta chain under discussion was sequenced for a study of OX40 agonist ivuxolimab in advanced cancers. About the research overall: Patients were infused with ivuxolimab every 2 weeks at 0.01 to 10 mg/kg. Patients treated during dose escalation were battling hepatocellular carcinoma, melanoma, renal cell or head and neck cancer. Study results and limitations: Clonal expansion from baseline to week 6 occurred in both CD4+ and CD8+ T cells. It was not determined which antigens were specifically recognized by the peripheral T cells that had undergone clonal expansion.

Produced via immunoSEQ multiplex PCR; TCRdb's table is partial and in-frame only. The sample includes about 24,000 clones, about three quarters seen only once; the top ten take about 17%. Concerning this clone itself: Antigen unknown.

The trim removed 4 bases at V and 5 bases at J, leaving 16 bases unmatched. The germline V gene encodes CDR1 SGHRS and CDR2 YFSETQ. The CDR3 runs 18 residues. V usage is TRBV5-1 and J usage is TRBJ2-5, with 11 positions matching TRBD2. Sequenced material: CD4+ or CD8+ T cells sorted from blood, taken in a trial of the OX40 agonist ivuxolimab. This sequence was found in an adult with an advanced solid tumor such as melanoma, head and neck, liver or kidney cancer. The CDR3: CASSRRRLAGGSVETQYF. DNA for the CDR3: TGCGCCAGCAGCCGGAGACGGCTAGCGGGGGGTTCGGTGGAGACCCAGTACTTC.